This TCR beta chain was captured by sequencing in a study of vaccination and CD4 T cells after COVID-19. Study-wide background: The study collected post-vaccine samples a median roughly 75 days after dose two, with a range of 14 to 241.

The CDR3 contains 15 residues. Per germline, CDR1 MNHEY and CDR2 SVGEGT. V lost 8 bases and J lost 4, with 18 bases in between. On this clonotype: Its specificity is unknown.

Cultured CD4+ T-cell DNA underwent Oncomine TCR Beta short-read sequencing. TCRdb analysed the PCR reads with MiXCR anew, one entry per CDR3 protein. Of 15,000 to 20,000 distinct CDR3 sequences in the sample, around 48% were seen once. Treatment specified: roughly 10-day PBMC culture with coronavirus spike peptide pools or control peptides (ViraFEST assay). When roughly 10 days of culture had elapsed, CD4+ T cells were isolated by negative selection. Sequenced material: CD4+ T cells from blood, cultured in vitro. The V gene is TRBV6-2 or TRBV6-3, the J gene TRBJ2-1; D is perhaps TRBD2 (6 bases). The receptor's source is a human donor who had recovered from COVID-19. The CDR3 DNA sequence: TGTGCCAGCGACCCTGCGCGGGGCAGATACAATGAGCAGTTCTTC. Translation: CASDPARGRYNEQFF.